This is a list of T cell receptor beta chains from one sample in a study of response to subunit inactivated influenza vaccine. TCRdb redid the calling of the RT-PCR reads with MiXCR, one entry per CDR3 protein. The table shows more than 200,000 distinct CDR3 sequences, with 12% occurring only once. The material sequenced was non-naive T cells sorted from PBMCs, taken 14 to 15 days before vaccination. The receptors derive from a man in his fifties who received an inactivated influenza vaccine. CDR3s include the opening cysteine and the closing phenylalanine or tryptophan. The D gene is left open where the match is weak.

v_call,j_call,d_call,cdr3_length,cdr3_aa
TRBV5-1,TRBJ1-1,NA,13,CASSLDAGLEAFF
TRBV7-9,TRBJ1-1,TRBD1,12,CASSLTGDEAFF
TRBV12-3/TRBV12-4,TRBJ1-5,NA,13,CASRRTSNQPQHF
TRBV7-3,TRBJ2-5,NA,16,CASSETQDAYQETQYF
TRBV12-3/TRBV12-4,TRBJ2-1,NA,11,CASSSSSEQFF
TRBV7-8,TRBJ2-7,NA,14,CASSFQTGPYEQYF
TRBV11-1,TRBJ2-2,NA,16,CASSPLRGANTGELFF
TRBV2,TRBJ2-5,NA,12,CASSTDEETQYF
TRBV3-1,TRBJ2-7,TRBD2,15,CASSQTSGRLSSAYF
TRBV27,TRBJ2-5,NA,14,CASTWSSAGETQYF
TRBV15,TRBJ2-5,NA,16,CATSRNPREPKETQYF
TRBV20-1,TRBJ1-1,NA,14,CSVIAGNMNTEAFF
TRBV20-1,TRBJ2-1,TRBD2,17,CSARAPWTSGRAEEQFF
TRBV2,TRBJ1-2,TRBD1,13,CASARQGGYGYTF
TRBV5-1,TRBJ2-7,NA,14,CASSLGQISYEQYF
TRBV10-3,TRBJ2-3,NA,13,CATTGTDTDTQYF
TRBV9,TRBJ1-1,NA,13,CASSVGEESEAFF
TRBV13,TRBJ2-5,TRBD2,22,CASSLQWGTSGTSGSAVETQYF
TRBV4-3,TRBJ2-7,NA,16,CASSPSTSLRTYEQYF
TRBV7-9,TRBJ1-2,TRBD1,15,CASSITGTGTYGYTF
TRBV12-3/TRBV12-4,TRBJ1-5,NA,14,CASSFRTRNQPQHF
TRBV5-1,TRBJ1-2,NA,13,CASSFGSSYGYTF
TRBV14,TRBJ2-6,NA,15,CASSQWEPGANVLTF
TRBV29-1,TRBJ1-2,TRBD1,11,CSVLDRGGYTF
TRBV20-1,TRBJ1-1,NA,14,CSAQDGAGFAEAFF
TRBV20-1,TRBJ2-5,NA,13,CSAPKGGEETQYF
TRBV7-2,TRBJ2-2,NA,17,CASSPQAATVNTGELFF
TRBV4-2,TRBJ1-2,NA,16,CASSQDRGTPYYGYTF
TRBV5-1,TRBJ2-1,NA,12,CASSLAGGSLFF
TRBV10-3,TRBJ2-2,TRBD1,14,CAISGGQDTGELFF
TRBV29-1,TRBJ1-1,NA,12,CSVIQGLTEAFF
TRBV7-2,TRBJ2-3,NA,15,CASSTRTLAADTQYF
TRBV5-1,TRBJ2-5,TRBD2,14,CASGALAGQETQYF
TRBV20-1,TRBJ2-3,TRBD2,15,CSGQLAGYSTDTQYF
TRBV11-2,TRBJ2-1,NA,20,CASSLEVWTPGPSNYNEQFF
TRBV4-3,TRBJ2-4,NA,14,CASSHETQGTIQYF
TRBV7-2,TRBJ2-7,TRBD2,14,CASSPRRGSYEQYF
TRBV6-2/TRBV6-3,TRBJ2-3,TRBD2,14,CASRYSGVTDTQYF
TRBV14,TRBJ2-5,NA,15,CASSQYRVGQETQYF
TRBV5-6,TRBJ1-3,NA,17,CASSSNLGRPSGNTIYF
TRBV10-3,TRBJ2-3,NA,12,CAISPNTDTQYF